Listed here is a single TCR beta chain. This clone has a count of ten or more. The clone's antigen remains unknown. Per-base qualities were not stored, and no clone one base away is much larger. The data originate from a study of metastatic and nonmetastatic thyroid tumors (dated by TCRdb to 2018 to 2021). Notes on the research overall: Repertoires were compared across peripheral blood and tumor or nodule tissue samples from malignant and benign thyroid patients.

The library was made by PCR. The instrument given in TCRdb is Illumina HiSeq 4000. High-throughput sequencing was used to profile the CDR3 region of the TCR beta-chain in every patient. The authors' pipeline ran thus. Drawing on CDR3 differences between clinicopathological groups, the researchers built a classifier meant to tell apart patients with distant-metastatic papillary thyroid cancer. The Shannon index was used to measure repertoire diversity, and the Morisita-Horn index was used to measure how similar tumor and blood repertoires were. TCRdb trimmed public reads at Q25 via fastp, called clones via MiXCR and kept in-frame beta chains. TCRdb's processing, not the authors' own work, is the source of the V and J calls. Here the sample has about 12,000 clones; roughly 27% occur a single time. The ten largest make up around 21% of the sample. CDR1 MDHEN and CDR2 SYDVKM are derived from the germline V gene. Taken from cysteine to phenylalanine, the CDR3 has 14 residues. Just the 42-base CDR3 DNA is kept, in frame starting at base 1. Trimming costs V 7 bases and J 2 bases, and their ends lie 9 bases apart.

Beyond this particular receptor, the publication reports: TCR beta diversity was reported as significantly higher in malignant tumors than in benign nodules, in both blood and tumor samples.

Before undergoing thyroid surgery, none of the patients had been given any kind of treatment. The study retrospectively analysed patient clinical samples collected from about 2012 to 2019 using T-cell receptor beta sequencing. The sequence was obtained from a female donor with papillary thyroid cancer or a benign thyroid nodule (not recorded which). Some clones in this sample may be carry-over from other donors' samples. What was sequenced was tumor tissue. The chain is made from TRBV28 and TRBJ1-6; no D segment can be confidently identified. The DNA sequence is given as TGTGCCAGCAACAGTCTGCCCTATAATTCACCCCTCCACTTT. Its protein product is CASNSLPYNSPLHF.